This is a list of T cell receptor beta chains from one sample in a study of T-cell memory formation after mild COVID-19. Using its own MiXCR run on the 5' RACE reads, TCRdb lists one record per CDR3 protein. The sample holds fewer than 450,000 distinct CDR3 sequences, approximately 24% seen once. The sample consisted of PBMCs or a T cell subset sorted from them (not recorded which). Receptors originate from an adult woman who had mild COVID-19 (a few samples of this study predate the infection). Cell type and time point are not known. Each CDR3 is given with its conserved first and last residue.

>TRBV27|TRBJ1-4
CASSLDQSREKLFF
>TRBV4-2|TRBJ2-1
CASSQVSRGDEQFF
>TRBV15|TRBJ1-5
CATSRARGINQPQHF
>TRBV29-1|TRBJ2-7
CSVGGTGGYEQYF
>TRBV10-3|TRBJ2-1
CAISAQSSYNEQFF
>TRBV29-1|TRBJ2-7
CSATGNSYEQYF
>TRBV7-3|TRBJ2-3
CASSLTGTSLRDTQYF
>TRBV12-3/TRBV12-4|TRBJ2-6
CASSPWGSGANVLTF
>TRBV12-3/TRBV12-4|TRBJ1-3
CASSSRDSGNTIYF
>TRBV7-2|TRBJ1-2
CASSFKAGDGYTF
>TRBV11-2|TRBJ1-2
CASSSHRVKPAASNYGYTF